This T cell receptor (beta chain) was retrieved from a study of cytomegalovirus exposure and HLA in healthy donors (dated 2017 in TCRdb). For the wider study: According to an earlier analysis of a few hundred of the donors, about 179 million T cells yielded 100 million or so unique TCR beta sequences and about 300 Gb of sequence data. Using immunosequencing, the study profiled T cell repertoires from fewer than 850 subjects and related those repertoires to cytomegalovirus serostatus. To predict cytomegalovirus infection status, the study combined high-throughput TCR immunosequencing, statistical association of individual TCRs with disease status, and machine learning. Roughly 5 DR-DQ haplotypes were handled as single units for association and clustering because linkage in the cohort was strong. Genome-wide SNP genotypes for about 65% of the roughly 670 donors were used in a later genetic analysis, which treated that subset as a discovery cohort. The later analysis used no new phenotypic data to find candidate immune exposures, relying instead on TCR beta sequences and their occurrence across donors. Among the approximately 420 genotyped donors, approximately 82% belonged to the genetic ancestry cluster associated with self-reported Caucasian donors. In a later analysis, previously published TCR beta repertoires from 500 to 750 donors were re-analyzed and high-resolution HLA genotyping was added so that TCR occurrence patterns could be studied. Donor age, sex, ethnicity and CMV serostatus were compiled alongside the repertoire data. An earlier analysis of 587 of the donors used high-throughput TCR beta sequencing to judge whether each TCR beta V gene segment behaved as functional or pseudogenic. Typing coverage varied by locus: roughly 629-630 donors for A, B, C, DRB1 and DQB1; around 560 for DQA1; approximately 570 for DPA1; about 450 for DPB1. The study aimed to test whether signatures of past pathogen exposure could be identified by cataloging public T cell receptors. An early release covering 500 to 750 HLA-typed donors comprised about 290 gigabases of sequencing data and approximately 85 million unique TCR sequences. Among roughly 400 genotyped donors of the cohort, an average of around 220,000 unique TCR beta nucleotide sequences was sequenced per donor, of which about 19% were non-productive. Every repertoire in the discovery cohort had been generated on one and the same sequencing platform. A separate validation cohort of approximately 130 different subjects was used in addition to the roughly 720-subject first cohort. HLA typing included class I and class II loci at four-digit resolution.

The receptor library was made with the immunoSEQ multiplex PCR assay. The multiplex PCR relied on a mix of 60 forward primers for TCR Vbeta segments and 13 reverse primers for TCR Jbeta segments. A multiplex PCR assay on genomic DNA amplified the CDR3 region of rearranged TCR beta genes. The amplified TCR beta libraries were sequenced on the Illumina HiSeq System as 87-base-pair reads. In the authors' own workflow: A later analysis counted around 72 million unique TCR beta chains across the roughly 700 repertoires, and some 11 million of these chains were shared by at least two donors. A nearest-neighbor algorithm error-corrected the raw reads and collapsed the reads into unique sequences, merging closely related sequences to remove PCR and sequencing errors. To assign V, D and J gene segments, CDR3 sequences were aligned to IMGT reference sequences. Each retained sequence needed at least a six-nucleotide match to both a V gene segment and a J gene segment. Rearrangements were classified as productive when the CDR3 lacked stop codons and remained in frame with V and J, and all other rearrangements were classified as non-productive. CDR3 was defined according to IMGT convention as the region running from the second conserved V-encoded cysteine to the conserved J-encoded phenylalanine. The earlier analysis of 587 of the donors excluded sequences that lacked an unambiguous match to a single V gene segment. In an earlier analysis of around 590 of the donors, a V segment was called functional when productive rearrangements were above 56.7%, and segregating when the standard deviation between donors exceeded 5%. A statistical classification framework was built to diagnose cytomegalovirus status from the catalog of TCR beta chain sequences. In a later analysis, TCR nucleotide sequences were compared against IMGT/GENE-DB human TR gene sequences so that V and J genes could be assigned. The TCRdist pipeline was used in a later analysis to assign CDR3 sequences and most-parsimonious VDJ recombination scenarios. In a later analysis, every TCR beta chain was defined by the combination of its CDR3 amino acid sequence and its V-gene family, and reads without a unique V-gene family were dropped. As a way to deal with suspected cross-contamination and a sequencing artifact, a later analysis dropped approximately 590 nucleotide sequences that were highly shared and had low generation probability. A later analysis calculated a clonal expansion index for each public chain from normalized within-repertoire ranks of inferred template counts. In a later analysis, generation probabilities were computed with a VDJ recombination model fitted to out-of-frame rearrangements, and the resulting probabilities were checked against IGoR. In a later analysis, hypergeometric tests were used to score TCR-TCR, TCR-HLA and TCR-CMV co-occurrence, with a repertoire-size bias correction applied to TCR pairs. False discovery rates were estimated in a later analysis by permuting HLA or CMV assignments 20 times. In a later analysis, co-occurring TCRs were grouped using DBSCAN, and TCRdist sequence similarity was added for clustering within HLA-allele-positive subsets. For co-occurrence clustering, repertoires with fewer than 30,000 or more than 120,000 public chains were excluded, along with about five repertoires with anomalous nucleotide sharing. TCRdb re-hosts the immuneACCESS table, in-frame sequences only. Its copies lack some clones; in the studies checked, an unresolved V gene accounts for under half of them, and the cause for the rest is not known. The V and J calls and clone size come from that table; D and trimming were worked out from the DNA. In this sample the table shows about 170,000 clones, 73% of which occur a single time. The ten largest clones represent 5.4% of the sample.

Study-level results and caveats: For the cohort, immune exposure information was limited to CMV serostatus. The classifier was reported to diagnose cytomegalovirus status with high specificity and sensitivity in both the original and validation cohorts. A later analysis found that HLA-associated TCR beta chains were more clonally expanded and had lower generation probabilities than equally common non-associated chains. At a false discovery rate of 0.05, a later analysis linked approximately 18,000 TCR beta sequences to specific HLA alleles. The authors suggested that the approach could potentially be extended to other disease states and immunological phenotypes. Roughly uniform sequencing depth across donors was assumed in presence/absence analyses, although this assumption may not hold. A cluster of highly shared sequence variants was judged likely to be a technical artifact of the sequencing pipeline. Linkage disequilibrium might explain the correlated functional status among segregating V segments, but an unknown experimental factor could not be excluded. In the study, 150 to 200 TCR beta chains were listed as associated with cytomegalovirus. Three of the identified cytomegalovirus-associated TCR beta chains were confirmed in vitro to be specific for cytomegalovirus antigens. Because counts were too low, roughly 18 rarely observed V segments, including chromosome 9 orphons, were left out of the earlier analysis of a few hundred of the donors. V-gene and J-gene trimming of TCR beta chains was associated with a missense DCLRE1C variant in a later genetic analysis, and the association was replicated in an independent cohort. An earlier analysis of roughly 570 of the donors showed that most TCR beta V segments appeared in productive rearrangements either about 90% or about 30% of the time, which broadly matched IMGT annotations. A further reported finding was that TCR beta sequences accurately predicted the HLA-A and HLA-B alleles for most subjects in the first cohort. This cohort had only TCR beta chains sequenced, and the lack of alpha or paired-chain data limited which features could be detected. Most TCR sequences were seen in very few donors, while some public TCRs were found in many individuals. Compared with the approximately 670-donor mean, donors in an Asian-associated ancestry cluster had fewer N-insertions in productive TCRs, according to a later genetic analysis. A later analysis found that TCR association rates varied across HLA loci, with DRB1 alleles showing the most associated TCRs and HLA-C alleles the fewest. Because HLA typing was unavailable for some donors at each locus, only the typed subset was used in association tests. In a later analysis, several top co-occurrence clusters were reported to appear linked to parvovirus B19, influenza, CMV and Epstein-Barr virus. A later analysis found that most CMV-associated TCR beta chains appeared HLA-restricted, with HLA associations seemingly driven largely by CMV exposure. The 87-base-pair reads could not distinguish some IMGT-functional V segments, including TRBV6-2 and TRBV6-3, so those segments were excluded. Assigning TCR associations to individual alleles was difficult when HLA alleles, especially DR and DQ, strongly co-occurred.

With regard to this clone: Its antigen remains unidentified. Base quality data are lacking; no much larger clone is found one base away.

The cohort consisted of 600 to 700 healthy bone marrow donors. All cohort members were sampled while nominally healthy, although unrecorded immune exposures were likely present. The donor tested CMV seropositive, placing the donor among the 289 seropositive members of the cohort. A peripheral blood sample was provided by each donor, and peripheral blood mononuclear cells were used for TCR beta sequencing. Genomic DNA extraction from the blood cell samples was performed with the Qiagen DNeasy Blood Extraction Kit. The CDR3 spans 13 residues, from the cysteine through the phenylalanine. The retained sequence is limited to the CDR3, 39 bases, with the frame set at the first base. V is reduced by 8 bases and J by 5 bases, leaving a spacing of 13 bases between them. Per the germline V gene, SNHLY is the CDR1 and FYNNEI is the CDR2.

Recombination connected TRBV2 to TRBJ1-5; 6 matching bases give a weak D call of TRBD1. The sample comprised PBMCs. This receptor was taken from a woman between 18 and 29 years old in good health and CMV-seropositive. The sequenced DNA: TGTGCCAGCCACCCAGGGGTAGATCAGCCCCAGCATTTT. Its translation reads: CASHPGVDQPQHF.